This T cell receptor (beta chain) was sequenced for a study of cytomegalovirus exposure and HLA in healthy donors. Regarding donors, all were healthy bone marrow donors. Study-level results: In a later analysis, several top co-occurrence clusters appeared linked to parvovirus B19, influenza, CMV and Epstein-Barr virus. Cytomegalovirus status was reportedly diagnosed by the classifier with high sensitivity and specificity.

This clone occurred a few times. The antigen remains undetermined. Primers included in the PCR were 60 Vbeta and 13 Jbeta primers. Generated by immunoSEQ multiplex PCR, the TCRdb table keeps only in-frame clones and is missing some. The sample consists of 98,000 or so clones, roughly 9.1% of them appearing once. Germline CDR1 MNHEY, CDR2 SMNVEV (reference sequence). The CDR3 covers 12 residues. V lost 3 bases to trimming and J lost 4 bases, with 4 bases between them. The V and J genes are TRBV27 and TRBJ2-1, with unresolved D. The specimen sequenced was PBMCs. This clonotype was sampled from a man aged 40-50 years in good health and CMV-seropositive. The CDR3 loop reads CASSFAYNEQFF. The CDR3 DNA reads as TGTGCCAGCAGTTTTGCGTACAATGAGCAGTTCTTC.